The clone carrying this TCR beta chain was seen more than once but under ten times. Antigen: not known. These data are taken from a study of identical twins. Study-wide results and caveats: Monozygotic twin pairs showed more out-of-frame TCR alpha sharing than models estimated.

TCRdb itself ran the 5' RACE reads through MiXCR, one entry per CDR3 protein. The data hold 1.5 million or so distinct CDR3 sequences, with around 33% observed a single time. The germline V gene has CDR1 SNHLY and CDR2 FYNNEI. The CDR3 length is 15 residues. Every one of the donors was a healthy Caucasian. Specimen: cord blood. The genes are TRBV2 and TRBJ2-1, with 9 bases that match TRBD2. The tail of the sequence fits TRBJ2-7 better, so the J call may be wrong. This TCR was sampled from a newborn girl in good health. CDR3 nucleotides: TGTGCCAGCCAACGCCGCGGACTAGCGCGGAATGAGCAGTACTTC. Translation gives CASQRRGLARNEQYF.